This TCR beta chain was profiled in a study of T cell changes during pregnancy in multiple sclerosis. This table comes from immunoSEQ multiplex PCR, and its TCRdb copy is limited to in-frame clones, with some not included. In the table there are some 42,000 clones, roughly 91% of which are singletons. Per the germline V gene, CDR1 is GTSNPN and CDR2 is SVGIG (reference sequence). V dropped 3 bases and J dropped 1 base, with 12 bases sitting between them. The CDR3 consists of 15 residues. The chain uses TRBV30 and TRBJ1-4; maybe TRBD1 (5 bases). This clonotype originated in a female donor with multiple sclerosis, enrolled in a pregnancy study. The input for sequencing was CD4+ T cells from peripheral blood mononuclear cells, taken in the third trimester of pregnancy. The CDR3 reads CAWSDLQETNEKLFF. Here the CDR3 DNA reads TGTGCCTGGAGCGACTTACAGGAAACTAATGAAAAACTGTTTTTT.